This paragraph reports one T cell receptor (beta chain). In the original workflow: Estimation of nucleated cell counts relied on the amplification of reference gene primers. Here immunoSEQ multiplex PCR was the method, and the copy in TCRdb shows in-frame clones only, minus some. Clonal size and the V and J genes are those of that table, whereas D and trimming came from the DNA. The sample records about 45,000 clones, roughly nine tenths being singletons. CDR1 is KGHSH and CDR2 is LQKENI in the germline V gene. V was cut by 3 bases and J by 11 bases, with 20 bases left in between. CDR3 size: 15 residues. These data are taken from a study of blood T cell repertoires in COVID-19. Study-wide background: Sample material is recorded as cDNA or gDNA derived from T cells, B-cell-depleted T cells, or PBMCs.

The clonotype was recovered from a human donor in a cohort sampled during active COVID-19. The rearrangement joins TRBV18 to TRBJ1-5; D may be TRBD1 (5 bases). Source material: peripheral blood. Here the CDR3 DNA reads TGTGCCAGCTCACCGGACATCACAGGTCCTGGGACCCAGCATTTT. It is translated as CASSPDITGPGTQHF.